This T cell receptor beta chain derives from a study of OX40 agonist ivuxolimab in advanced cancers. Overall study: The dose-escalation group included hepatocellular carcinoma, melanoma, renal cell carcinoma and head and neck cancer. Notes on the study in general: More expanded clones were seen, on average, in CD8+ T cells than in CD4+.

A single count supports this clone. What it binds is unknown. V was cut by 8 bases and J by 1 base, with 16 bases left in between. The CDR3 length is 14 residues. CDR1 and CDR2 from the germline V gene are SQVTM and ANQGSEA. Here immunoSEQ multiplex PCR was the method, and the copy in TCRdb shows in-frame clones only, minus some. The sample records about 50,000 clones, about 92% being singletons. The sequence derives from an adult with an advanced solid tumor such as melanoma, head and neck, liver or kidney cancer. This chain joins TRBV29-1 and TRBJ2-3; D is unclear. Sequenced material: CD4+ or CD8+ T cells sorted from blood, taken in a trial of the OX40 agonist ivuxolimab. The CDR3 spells CSLMWAMGTDTQYF. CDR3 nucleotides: TGCAGCCTAATGTGGGCCATGGGCACAGATACGCAGTATTTT.